This entry features one T cell receptor (beta chain) sequence. The CDR3 ends on some other residue instead of the conserved phenylalanine or tryptophan, so this is likely a read error. The limits of the CDR3 on the DNA are not certain, so only TCRdb's listed CDR3 is given. The entry originates in a study of T cells in Graves' hyperthyroidism and ophthalmopathy. Using RNA transcripts as the source, TCR beta CDR3 regions were amplified. Primed by the HTBI set, a first-round RT-PCR was run on the TCR CDR3. TCRdb re-called the multiplex PCR reads with MiXCR, one entry per CDR3 protein. The sample has 20,000 to 30,000 distinct CDR3 sequences, approximately 46% seen once. CDR1 and CDR2 from the germline V gene are SGHTA and FQGNSA. The CDR3 is 8 amino acids long, termini counted.

V usage is TRBV7-2 and J usage is TRBJ2-6. The sample taken for sequencing was blood. The TCR comes from a woman aged 30 to 39 with Graves' hyperthyroidism. CDR3 loop: CASSRQPS.